This TCR beta chain comes out of a study of T cell changes during pregnancy in multiple sclerosis. Sequencing used immunoSEQ multiplex PCR; TCRdb keeps in-frame clones, though not all of them. Altogether about 57,000 clones are present, around 93% being singletons, with the ten largest covering about 3.7%. The CDR3 has 16 residues. Germline V CDR1 and CDR2: SQVTM, ANQGSEA. Trimming took off 6 bases at V and 5 bases at J, with 26 bases between the two ends. The V gene is TRBV29-1, the J gene TRBJ2-7, with a tentative D call TRBD2 (5 bases). This TCR was recovered from a female donor in good health, enrolled as a control in a pregnancy study. The source was peripheral blood, collected after pregnancy. CDR3 in amino acids: CSVPPGKRGNVDEQYF. CDR3 coding DNA: TGCAGCGTACCGCCGGGGAAGCGTGGCAACGTCGACGAGCAGTACTTC.